Listed below are T cell receptor beta chains from one sample, sequenced in a study of graft-versus-host responses after intestinal transplantation. Repertoires were generated with immunoSEQ multiplex PCR, while TCRdb's copy carries only in-frame clones and drops some. Found here are 80,000 to 100,000 clones, roughly nine tenths of them singletons; the top ten hold around 0.17%. These TCRs' antigens remain unknown. The sequencing used unstimulated CD4+ T cells sorted from spleen or lymph node cells, collected before intestinal transplant. These receptors all stem from a human donor who received an intestinal transplant. Each CDR3 is given with its conserved first and last residue. Each record gives: V gene, CDR3 length, clone size, J gene, CDR3 protein. Size is stated for part of the rows, as once, few or many counts, or as a class when the clone is expanded.

TRBV5-1,17,.,TRBJ2-3,CASCNLRGEGGTDTQYF
TRBV7-9,17,.,TRBJ1-2,CASSSTGTGGARGTYTF
TRBV19,13,.,TRBJ1-1,CASSMSQNTEAFF
TRBV5-1,15,.,TRBJ2-2,CASHLGTANTGELFF
TRBV10-1,13,.,TRBJ1-2,CATPGWLNYGYTF
TRBV9,11,.,TRBJ2-1,CASSGGTQQFF
TRBV30,11,.,TRBJ1-2,CASGAGGGYTF
TRBV6-1,14,.,TRBJ2-1,CASSQGQNGGEQFF
TRBV19,13,.,TRBJ2-3,CASSIESGDTQYF
TRBV11-1,15,.,TRBJ1-4,CASSSRDRGPEKLFF
TRBV28,11,.,TRBJ1-1,CASSSPVEAFF
TRBV19,15,.,TRBJ2-1,CASSTRLAGYNEQFF
TRBV7-2,15,.,TRBJ2-1,CASSLDRASYNEQFF
TRBV5-4,16,once,TRBJ2-1,CASSLDASGSLNEQFF